One and the same sample provided the 6 T cell receptor beta chains below, sequenced in a study of identical twins (dated by TCRdb to the mid-2010s). Receptor libraries were prepared by 5' RACE. This sample was sequenced with an Illumina HiSeq 2000. Starting from the raw public reads, TCRdb applied fastp trimming at Q25, assembled clones with MiXCR and retained in-frame beta chains. CDR3 protein sequences are deduplicated, and each keeps its most common genes and DNA. The sample table contains under 1 million distinct CDR3 sequences; only one count was recorded for roughly an eighth of them. The ten largest clones capture 1.5% to 2% of the sample. These data were also reused for a study on yellow fever vaccine responses in identical twins.

Input material: PBMCs. The receptors were sampled from a woman aged 18-35 years in good health.

The genes are TRBV7-9 and TRBJ2-2; D may match TRBD1 or TRBD2 (6 bases each). The CDR3 covers 16 residues. V was trimmed by 5 bases and J by 5 bases, leaving 18 bases between them. The germline CDR1 and CDR2 sequences are SEHNR and FQNEAQ (reference sequence). CDR3 nucleotides: TGTGCCAGCAGCAATAGCCGGGGGCAGGGGACCGGGGAGCTGTTTTTT. It is translated as CASSNSRGQGTGELFF.

The chain is built from TRBV7-9 and TRBJ2-1; 11 bases fit TRBD2. CDR1 is SEHNR, CDR2 FQNEAQ, per germline (reference sequence). The CDR3 has 14 amino acids. Trimming removed 11 bases from V and 6 bases from J; junction bases left unmatched: 9. CDR3 nucleotide sequence: TGTGCCGGGAAGACTAGCGGGGAAATCAATGAGCAGTTCTTC. This translates into CAGKTSGEINEQFF.

The sample holds a few counts of this clonotype. V usage is TRBV28 and J usage is TRBJ1-2; TRBD1 matches 10 bases. V trimming: 4 bases; J trimming: 5 bases; junction bases outside the gene matches: 10. CDR3 length: 16 residues. CDR1 is MDHEN and CDR2 is SYDVKM in the germline V gene. The CDR3 is CASSSTTGTGVYGYTF. In DNA, the CDR3 is TGTGCCAGCAGTTCCACGACTGGGACAGGGGTTTATGGCTACACCTTC.

V is TRBV7-2 and J is TRBJ2-1; tentatively, D is TRBD2 (6 bases). The germline V gene encodes CDR1 SGHTA and CDR2 FQGNSA. This CDR3 contains 19 residues. Trimming shortened V by 2 bases and J by 0 bases, and 20 bases separated the two germline ends. CDR3 DNA sequence: TGTGCCAGCAGCTTACCGGGGAGCGTGGGGAGGAGCTCCTACAATGAGCAGTTCTTC. It yields the protein CASSLPGSVGRSSYNEQFF.

Ten or more counts support this clonotype. This chain connects TRBV5-6 to TRBJ2-5; D is possibly TRBD1 or TRBD2 (7 bases each). V dropped 3 bases and J dropped 5 bases, with 17 bases sitting between them. The CDR3 runs to 15 residues. Germline V gene data show CDR1 as SGHDT and CDR2 as YYEEEE. Here the CDR3 DNA reads TGTGCCAGCAGCTCCCTCAGGGGGGGCAGGGAGACCCAGTACTTC. Translation gives CASSSLRGGRETQYF.

The chain has TRBV2 and TRBJ1-5; D possibly corresponds to TRBD1 (5 bases). CDR3 length: 13 residues. Trimming removed 8 bases from V and 3 bases from J, with 11 bases in between. Looked up from germline, CDR1 is SNHLY and CDR2 is FYNNEI. The CDR3 DNA reads TGTGCCAGCCTTCGGGGGTCCAATCAGCCCCAGCATTTT. Residues: CASLRGSNQPQHF.